These 32 T cell receptor beta chains were sequenced from one sample in a study of Graves' ophthalmopathy and Graves' hyperthyroidism. TCR beta CDR3 regions were amplified from RNA transcripts. HTBI primers served in a first-round RT-PCR, which a second-round multiplex PCR followed. TCRdb re-called the multiplex PCR reads with MiXCR, one entry per CDR3 protein. The data show roughly 400,000 distinct CDR3 sequences, with about a sixth seen just once and about 1.6% held by the top ten. The sequencing sample was made of peripheral blood. The source is a young woman with Graves' ophthalmopathy.

This clonotype has at least ten counts. This chain connects TRBV13 to TRBJ2-7; D possibly corresponds to TRBD2 (6 bases). The length of the CDR3 is 15 residues. The germline V and J ends were trimmed by 6 bases and 5 bases, with 20 bases remaining between them. The germline CDR1 and CDR2 sequences are PRHDT and FYEKMQ (reference sequence). CDR3 nucleotide sequence: TGTGCCAGCAGTTTCGGGACTCTCGCTGGGGACGAGCAGTACTTC. Translating gives CASSFGTLAGDEQYF.

In its sample, this clonotype was seen many times. V is TRBV7-2 and J is TRBJ2-2; no clear D gene. The CDR3 consists of 13 residues. Germline values: CDR1 SGHTA, CDR2 FQGNSA. The V gene lost 5 bases and the J gene lost 6 bases, with 10 bases spanning the gap. CDR3 nucleotide sequence: TGTGCCAGCAGCGAGACCTGGGCCGGGGAGCTGTTTTTT. It yields the protein CASSETWAGELFF.

This clonotype was recorded once. The genes are TRBV6-5 and TRBJ1-2; TRBD1 matches 8 bases. This CDR3 is 14 amino acids long. With 4 bases clipped from V and 6 bases from J, the junction kept 7 bases outside the gene matches. CDR1 MNHEY and CDR2 SVGAGI come from the germline V gene. This chain's CDR3 is CASSSGQGHDGYTF. Here the CDR3 DNA reads TGTGCCAGCAGTTCAGGACAGGGTCATGATGGCTACACCTTC.

This clonotype was counted between two and nine times. The rearrangement uses TRBV12-3 or TRBV12-4 and TRBJ1-5, with D tentatively TRBD1 (6 bases). Trimming took off 7 bases at V and 6 bases at J, with 16 bases between the two ends. The CDR3 runs 14 residues. CDR3 nucleotides: TGTGCCAGCAAGCCTCAGGGGAGGAGTCAGCCCCAGCATTTT. It encodes CASKPQGRSQPQHF.

Ten or more counts support this clonotype. The gene calls are TRBV9 and TRBJ1-5; no definite D call. CDR3 size: 13 residues. Germline V gives CDR1 SGDLS, CDR2 YYNGEE. Trimming stripped 0 bases from V and 7 bases from J, with 8 bases between. In DNA, the CDR3 is TGTGCCAGCAGCGTAGATCCGGTCCAGCCCCAGCATTTT. Its translation: CASSVDPVQPQHF. The whole variable domain, remainder taken from reference TRBV9 and TRBJ1-5, is DSGVTQTPKHLITATGQRVTLRCSPRSGDLSVYWYQQSLDQGLQFLIQYYNGEERAKGNILERFSAQQFPDLHSELNLSSLELGDSALYFCASSVDPVQPQHFGDGTRLSIL.

In this sample, this clonotype turned up many times. CDR3 region: CASSVPGLAEAGVAKNIQYF. DNA of the CDR3: TGCGCCAGCAGCGTTCCGGGACTAGCGGAGGCGGGGGTAGCCAAAAACATTCAGTACTTC. The rearrangement joins TRBV5-1 to TRBJ2-4; the match to TRBD2 covers 11 bases. The J segment lost 0 bases and the V segment lost 4 bases, leaving 15 bases of the junction unmatched. The CDR3 runs to 20 residues. Germline assignment: CDR1 SGHRS and CDR2 YFSETQ.

The J gene is TRBJ2-7, the V gene TRBV6-1, with 10 bases aligning to TRBD2. V trimming: 7 bases; J trimming: 5 bases; junction bases outside the gene matches: 8. Germline V gene data show CDR1 as MNHNS and CDR2 as SASEGT. This CDR3 has 14 residues. CDR3 DNA: TGTGCCAGCATCGGGCCTAGCGGGAGAGACGAGCAGTACTTC. This codes for CASIGPSGRDEQYF.

This clonotype was found many times. This chain joins TRBV25-1 and TRBJ1-1; a possible D gene is TRBD1 (5 bases). The V and J ends lost 1 base and 1 base respectively, with 13 bases between them. This CDR3 is 16 amino acids long. Germline CDR1 reads MGHDK; CDR2 reads SYGVNS. CDR3: CASSEWWQGANTEAFF. CDR3 nucleotide sequence: TGTGCCAGCAGTGAATGGTGGCAGGGAGCGAACACTGAAGCTTTCTTT.

This clonotype was counted many times. The chain employs TRBV6-2 or TRBV6-3 and TRBJ1-5, with 7 bases fitting TRBD1. The germline V gene encodes CDR1 MNHEY and CDR2 SVGEGT. The V and J ends lost 1 base and 0 bases, in that order; junction bases with no gene match: 0. The CDR3 contains 15 residues. CDR3 protein: CASSYWDSSNQPQHF. The CDR3 DNA reads as TGTGCCAGCAGTTACTGGGACAGTAGCAATCAGCCCCAGCATTTT.

This clonotype was counted at least ten times. V and J are TRBV7-2 and TRBJ1-5; 7 nucleotides line up with TRBD1. The CDR3 extends over 15 amino acids. V lost 4 bases and J lost 16; bases outside the gene matches: 19. The germline V gene has CDR1 SGHTA and CDR2 FQGNSA. The CDR3 DNA follows: TGTGCCAGCAGCTCGATGACAGGGACCTTAGAAGGGTTCCATTTT. Its protein is CASSSMTGTLEGFHF. The full variable domain, in which reference TRBV7-2 and TRBJ1-5 provide the parts outside the CDR3, is GAGVSQSPSNKVTEKGKDVELRCDPISGHTALYWYRQSLGQGLEFLIYFQGNSAPDKSGLPSDRFSAERTGGSVSTLTIQRTQQEDSAVYLCASSSMTGTLEGFHFGDGTRLSIL.

This clonotype was seen at least ten times. V and J are TRBV19 and TRBJ2-5, with D unresolved. Looked up from germline, CDR1 is LNHDA and CDR2 is SQIVND (reference sequence). This CDR3 contains 13 residues. V lost 7 bases and J 4 bases, leaving 13 bases between the germline ends. The CDR3 protein is CASKPRSRETQYF. DNA for the CDR3: TGTGCCAGTAAACCCAGGAGCCGAGAGACCCAGTACTTC.

This clonotype was counted at least ten times. This chain uses TRBV6-2 or TRBV6-3 with TRBJ2-7; D remains unclear. CDR3 length: 13 amino acids. V lost 6 bases to trimming and J lost 1 base, with 10 bases between them. Germline V gene sequence: CDR1 MNHEY, CDR2 SVGEGT. The CDR3 nucleotides read TGTGCCAGCAGCTCCCTGACATCCTACGAGCAGTACTTC. Protein: CASSSLTSYEQYF.

This clonotype was recorded at least ten times. The gene calls are TRBV28 and TRBJ2-5; D gene uncertain. Trimming shortened V by 1 base and J by 1 base, and 10 bases separated the two germline ends. The CDR3 length is 15 residues. The germline V gene encodes CDR1 MDHEN and CDR2 SYDVKM. The CDR3 bases are TGTGCCAGCAGTTTATTGGCTCCCTCCCAAGAGACCCAGTACTTC. This sequence encodes CASSLLAPSQETQYF.

About this clonotype itself: A single base separates this from a much larger clone, so it may be a read error. The rearrangement uses TRBV3-1 and TRBJ1-2; D unresolved. The CDR3 sequence is 14 residues long. Germline V CDR1 and CDR2: LGHDT, YNNKEL (reference sequence). The V and J ends lost 11 bases and 5 bases respectively, with 21 bases between them. CDR3 DNA sequence: TGTGCCCGACTTACCTGGGAGGGAACTTATGGCTACACCTTC. This sequence encodes CARLTWEGTYGYTF.

This clonotype was counted at least ten times. The rearrangement links TRBV28 to TRBJ2-5, with D possibly TRBD1 on 5 matching bases. Trimming left V 5 bases short and J 5 bases short, with 15 bases between. This CDR3 spans 14 amino acids. Germline V CDR1 and CDR2: MDHEN, SYDVKM. Here the CDR3 reads CASSTQGRWETQYF. The CDR3, as DNA: TGTGCCAGCAGTACTCAGGGAAGGTGGGAGACCCAGTACTTC.

There are many counts of this clonotype. V gene TRBV5-5 combines with J gene TRBJ1-1; D not resolved. CDR3 length equals 11 residues. Germline V gene sequence: CDR1 SGHKS, CDR2 YYEKEE (reference sequence). V lost 6 bases and J 11 bases, leaving 14 bases between the germline ends. CDR3 DNA: TGTGCCAGCACCGAAGGATTTGTGGCTTTCTTT. Its translation is CASTEGFVAFF.

At least ten counts were recorded for this clonotype. The chain carries TRBV6-5 and TRBJ2-5; D possibly corresponds to TRBD2 (6 bases). V was clipped by 0 bases and J by 2 bases, with 16 bases between them. Germline-derived CDR1 and CDR2 are MNHEY and SVGAGI. The CDR3 spans 17 residues. The CDR3: CASSYSGDSGFQETQYF. The DNA of the CDR3 is TGTGCCAGCAGTTACTCGGGGGATAGCGGATTTCAAGAGACCCAGTACTTC.

At least ten counts were recorded for this clonotype. This chain links TRBV27 with TRBJ1-5; tentatively, D is TRBD1 (5 bases). CDR1 MNHEY and CDR2 SMNVEV come from the germline V gene (reference sequence). Trimming removed 3 bases from V and 2 bases from J, with 11 bases in between. This CDR3 comprises 15 residues. The DNA for the CDR3 is TGTGCCAGCAGTTTTTCCAGGGACGGCAATCAGCCCCAGCATTTT. Encoded protein: CASSFSRDGNQPQHF.

V is TRBV6-1 and J is TRBJ2-7, with TRBD1 as a possible D gene (6 bases). Germline V gives CDR1 MNHNS, CDR2 SASEGT. This CDR3 is 12 amino acids long. V was shortened by 11 bases and J by 4 bases, with 15 bases between the two germline ends. The DNA of the CDR3 is TGTGCCCTCCGGGACACTACGTACGAGCAGTACTTC. Encoded protein: CALRDTTYEQYF.

V gene TRBV6-1 combines with J gene TRBJ2-7; 8 bases line up with TRBD1. The V and J ends lost 3 bases and 0 bases, in that order; junction bases with no gene match: 4. Germline assignment: CDR1 MNHNS and CDR2 SASEGT. The CDR3 spans 15 residues. Written as DNA, the CDR3 is TGTGCCAGCAGTGAGATAACAGGGGGCTCCTACGAGCAGTACTTC. Translating gives CASSEITGGSYEQYF.

V usage is TRBV7-2 and J usage is TRBJ2-5, with 11 bases that match TRBD2. With 5 bases clipped from V and 0 bases from J, the junction kept 5 bases outside the gene matches. CDR1 is SGHTA and CDR2 is FQGNSA in the germline V gene. The CDR3 has 16 residues. The CDR3 spells CASSPRTSGYQETQYF. The CDR3 nucleotides read TGTGCCAGCAGCCCTCGGACTAGCGGGTACCAAGAGACCCAGTACTTC.

This clonotype was seen repeatedly, ten times or more. The CDR3 here is CSVVGGRTDTQYF. CDR3 in DNA: TGCAGCGTTGTGGGCGGGAGGACAGATACGCAGTATTTT. The rearrangement links TRBV29-1 to TRBJ2-3, with 8 bases fitting TRBD2. The CDR3 contains 13 residues. The ends lost 4 bases at V and 3 bases at J; junction bases unmatched: 3. Germline V gene data show CDR1 as SQVTM and CDR2 as ANQGSEA.

V is TRBV6-1 and J is TRBJ2-7; 12 bases line up with TRBD2. V was pared by 2 bases and J by 6 bases, with 8 bases of the junction left unmatched. This CDR3 region has 16 residues. Per germline, CDR1 MNHNS and CDR2 SASEGT. DNA for the CDR3: TGTGCCAGCAGTGAAACTCGACTAGCGGGAGTTCTCGAGCAGTACTTC. This gives the protein CASSETRLAGVLEQYF.

The V gene is TRBV12-3 or TRBV12-4, the J gene TRBJ1-1; perhaps TRBD1 as D (6 bases). The V end was cut by 6 bases, the J end by 2 bases, with 16 bases between. The CDR3 has 15 residues. The CDR3 protein is CASSSPGQKNTEAFF. CDR3 nucleotide sequence: TGTGCCAGCAGCTCTCCAGGACAGAAAAACACTGAAGCTTTCTTT.

This clonotype came up many times. V gene TRBV2 combines with J gene TRBJ1-3, with a weak D call TRBD1 (5 bases). This CDR3 is 15 amino acids long. Trimming took off 6 bases at V and 0 bases at J, with 12 bases between the two ends. Germline CDR1 and CDR2: SNHLY and FYNNEI. CDR3 sequence (DNA): TGTGCCAGCAGCAGGGACGCGAGCTCTGGAAACACCATATATTTT. Translated: CASSRDASSGNTIYF.

This clonotype occurred many times. The chain employs TRBV18 and TRBJ1-1; no reliable D call. The germline CDR1 and CDR2 sequences are KGHSH and LQKENI. V dropped 3 bases and J dropped 1 base, with 9 bases sitting between them. The CDR3 is 14 residues long. The chain's CDR3 is CASSPFSGNTEAFF. DNA for the CDR3: TGTGCCAGCTCACCTTTCTCTGGGAACACTGAAGCTTTCTTT.

This clonotype was picked up many times. The V gene is TRBV30, the J gene TRBJ2-7; D perhaps matches TRBD1 (6 bases). CDR3 length: 13 residues. The ends were cut back, 0 bases at V and 6 bases at J, with 12 bases in the middle. From germline, CDR1 is GTSNPN and CDR2 SVGIG (reference sequence). Here the CDR3 reads CAWSVLTGSEQYF. The CDR3 DNA reads as TGTGCCTGGAGTGTATTAACAGGGTCCGAGCAGTACTTC.

This clonotype was seen at least ten times. This chain connects TRBV28 to TRBJ2-2; either TRBD1 or TRBD2 may fit D (6 bases each). CDR3 length: 15 residues. Germline V gene lookup returns CDR1 MDHEN and CDR2 SYDVKM. V gave up 6 bases and J gave up 2 bases, with 13 bases separating them. CDR3 nucleotide sequence: TGTGCCAGCAGGGAGGGGGGCCCTAACACCGGGGAGCTGTTTTTT. Protein product: CASREGGPNTGELFF.

Regarding this clonotype: A read error may explain this, as a much larger clone is one base away. V is TRBV6-2 or TRBV6-3 and J is TRBJ2-2; 9 bases map to TRBD1. There are 15 residues in the CDR3. Germline CDR1 and CDR2: MNHEY and SVGEGT. With V trimmed by 5 bases and J by 3 bases, 4 bases remained unmatched. The CDR3 bases are TGTGCCAGCAGTCCGGGACAGGGAGACACCGGGGAGCTGTTTTTT. Residues: CASSPGQGDTGELFF.

The sample holds many counts of this clonotype. The rearrangement links TRBV20-1 to TRBJ2-7, with 13 positions matching TRBD2. This CDR3 region has 14 residues. Per germline, CDR1 DFQATT and CDR2 SNEGSKA (reference sequence). The J segment lost 6 bases and the V segment lost 0 bases, leaving 2 bases of the junction unmatched. The CDR3 reads CSARDRLAGGEQYF. In DNA, the CDR3 is TGCAGTGCTAGAGATCGACTAGCGGGAGGCGAGCAGTACTTC.

This clonotype appeared many times. The chain uses TRBV24-1 and TRBJ2-7, with D perhaps being TRBD1 or TRBD2 (7 bases each). This CDR3 is 15 amino acids long. Germline V gene sequence: CDR1 KGHDR, CDR2 SFDVKD. Trimming pared 5 bases from V and 4 bases from J, leaving 17 bases between. CDR3 nucleotides: TGTGCCACCAGTGTTCGCAGGGGGGGGACGTACGAGCAGTACTTC. Its translation is CATSVRRGGTYEQYF.

This rearrangement joins TRBV6-1 to TRBJ1-5; D perhaps matches TRBD1 (5 bases). The length of the CDR3 is 12 residues. Germline CDR1 reads MNHNS; CDR2 reads SASEGT. DNA of the CDR3: TGTGTCTCTGGGGGGGAGGGGCAGCCCCAGCATTTT. It specifies CVSGGEGQPQHF.